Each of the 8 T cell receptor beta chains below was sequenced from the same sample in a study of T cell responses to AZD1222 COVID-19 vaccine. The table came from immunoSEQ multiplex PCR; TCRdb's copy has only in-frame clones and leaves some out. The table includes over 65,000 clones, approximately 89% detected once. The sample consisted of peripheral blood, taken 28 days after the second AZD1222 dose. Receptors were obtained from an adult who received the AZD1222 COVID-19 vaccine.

The CDR3 sequence is CASSLQAGTANYGYTF. The DNA for the CDR3 is TGCGCCAGCAGCCTACAGGCCGGGACGGCGAACTATGGCTACACCTTC. The V and J genes are TRBV4-3 and TRBJ1-2, with D possibly being TRBD1 (5 bases). The germline CDR1 and CDR2 sequences are LGHNA and YSLEER. The CDR3 consists of 16 residues. V gave up 4 bases and J gave up 2 bases, with 17 bases separating them.

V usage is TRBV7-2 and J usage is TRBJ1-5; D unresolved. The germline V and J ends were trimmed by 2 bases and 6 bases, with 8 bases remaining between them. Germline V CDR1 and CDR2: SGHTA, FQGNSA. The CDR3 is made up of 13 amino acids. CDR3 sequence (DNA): TGTGCCAGCAGCTTACAGTGGTCTCAGCCCCAGCATTTT. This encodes CASSLQWSQPQHF.

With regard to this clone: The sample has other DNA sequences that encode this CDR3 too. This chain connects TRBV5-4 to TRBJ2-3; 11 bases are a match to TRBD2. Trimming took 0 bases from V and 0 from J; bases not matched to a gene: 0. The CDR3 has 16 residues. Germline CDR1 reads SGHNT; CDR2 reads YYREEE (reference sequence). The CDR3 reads CASSLGLAGSTDTQYF. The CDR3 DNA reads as TGTGCCAGCAGCTTGGGACTAGCGGGGAGCACAGATACGCAGTATTTT.

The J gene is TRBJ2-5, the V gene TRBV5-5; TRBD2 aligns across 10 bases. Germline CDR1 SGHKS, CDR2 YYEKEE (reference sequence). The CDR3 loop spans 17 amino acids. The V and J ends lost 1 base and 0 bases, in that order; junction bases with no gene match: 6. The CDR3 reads CASSLTWLAGDQETQYF. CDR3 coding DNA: TGTGCCAGCAGCTTGACATGGCTAGCGGGAGACCAAGAGACCCAGTACTTC.

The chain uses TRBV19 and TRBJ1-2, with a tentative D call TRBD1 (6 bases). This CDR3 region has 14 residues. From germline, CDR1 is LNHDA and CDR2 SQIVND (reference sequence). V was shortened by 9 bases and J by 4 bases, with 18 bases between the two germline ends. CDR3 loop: CASQARGLGYGYTF. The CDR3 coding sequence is TGTGCCAGCCAAGCAAGGGGGTTGGGCTATGGCTACACCTTC. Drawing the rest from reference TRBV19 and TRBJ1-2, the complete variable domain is DGGITQSPKYLFRKEGQNVTLSCEQNLNHDAMYWYRQDPGQGLRLIYYSQIVNDFQKGDIAEGYSVSREKKESFPLTVTSAQKNPTAFYLCASQARGLGYGYTFGSGTRLTVV.

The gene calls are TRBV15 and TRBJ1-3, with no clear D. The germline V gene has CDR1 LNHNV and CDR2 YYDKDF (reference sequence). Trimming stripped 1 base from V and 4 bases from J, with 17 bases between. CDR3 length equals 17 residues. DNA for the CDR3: TGTGCCACCAGCAGAGGACAAACCACGGGTCCCGGAAACACCATATATTTT. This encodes CATSRGQTTGPGNTIYF.

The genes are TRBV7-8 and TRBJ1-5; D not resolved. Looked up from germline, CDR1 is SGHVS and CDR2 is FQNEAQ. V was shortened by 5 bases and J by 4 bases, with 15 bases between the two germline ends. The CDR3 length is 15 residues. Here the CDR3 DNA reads TGTGCCAGCAGCCCAACCAGGAATAGGAATCAGCCCCAGCATTTT. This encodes CASSPTRNRNQPQHF.

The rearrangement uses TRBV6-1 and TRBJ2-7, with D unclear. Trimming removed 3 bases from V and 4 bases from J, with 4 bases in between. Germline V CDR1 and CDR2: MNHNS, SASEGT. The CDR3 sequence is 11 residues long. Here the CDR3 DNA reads TGTGCCAGCAGTGACACGTACGAGCAGTACGTC. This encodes CASSDTYEQYV.